A single sample gave rise to the 9 T cell receptor beta chains below, sequenced in a study of blood T cell repertoires in COVID-19. Generated by immunoSEQ multiplex PCR, the TCRdb table keeps only in-frame clones and is missing some. The profile shows some 90,000 clones, about 90% of them singletons. The source material was peripheral blood. The receptor source for this set is a woman between 45 and 60 years old in a cohort sampled during active COVID-19.

The V call is TRBV7-2, the J call TRBJ2-7; D is perhaps TRBD2 (6 bases). Germline V gives CDR1 SGHTA, CDR2 FQGNSA. V was cut by 1 base and J by 1 base, with 8 bases left in between. There are 14 residues in the CDR3. CDR3 sequence (DNA): TGTGCCAGCAGCTTAGACGCGGGGTCCTACGAGCAGTACTTC. This translates into CASSLDAGSYEQYF.

The chain joins TRBV30 to TRBJ2-6; 7 bases agree with TRBD1. Trimming removed 4 bases from V and 1 base from J; junction bases left unmatched: 4. Germline assignment: CDR1 GTSNPN and CDR2 SVGIG (reference sequence). The CDR3 is 15 amino acids. The CDR3 loop is CAWTGGYSGANVLTF. The CDR3, as DNA: TGTGCCTGGACAGGGGGTTATTCTGGGGCCAACGTCCTGACTTTC.

This rearrangement joins TRBV5-1 to TRBJ2-6; D is unresolved. Germline assignment: CDR1 SGHRS and CDR2 YFSETQ. The length of the CDR3 is 14 residues. V was clipped by 4 bases and J by 2 bases, with 7 bases between them. CDR3 coding DNA: TGCGCCAGCAGCCTCCACACTGGGGCCAACGTCCTGACTTTC. It encodes CASSLHTGANVLTF.

This clone is a singleton in its sample. The chain couples TRBV6-6 to TRBJ2-6; perhaps TRBD2 as D (5 bases). Germline V gene sequence: CDR1 MNHNY, CDR2 SVGAGI (reference sequence). Trimming stripped 7 bases from V and 0 bases from J, with 7 bases between. The CDR3 is made up of 14 amino acids. The CDR3 nucleotides are TGTGCCAGCACCCGGGACTCTGGGGCCAACGTCCTGACTTTC. Its protein is CASTRDSGANVLTF.

The chain joins TRBV27 to TRBJ2-3, with 10 bases aligning to TRBD2. This CDR3 region has 19 residues. Germline V gene lookup returns CDR1 MNHEY and CDR2 SMNVEV (reference sequence). Losses at the gene ends were 6 bases for V and 0 bases for J; bases not matched to a gene: 15. The CDR3 loop reads CASRRPGTSAVSSTDTQYF. The CDR3 region has the DNA TGTGCCAGCAGGCGTCCCGGGACTAGCGCGGTATCTAGCACAGATACGCAGTATTTT.

The rearrangement links TRBV11-3 to TRBJ1-1; D unresolved. The V gene lost 5 bases and the J gene lost 1 base, with 20 bases spanning the gap. Germline CDR1 reads SGHNT; CDR2 reads YENEEA. The CDR3 has 17 residues. Written as DNA, the CDR3 is TGTGCCAGCAGCACAAGGGAGGCCTCGACGCCGAACACTGAAGCTTTCTTT. Protein sequence: CASSTREASTPNTEAFF.

V is TRBV9 and J is TRBJ1-4; D is perhaps TRBD1 (5 bases). This CDR3 comprises 14 residues. The V and J ends lost 4 bases and 14 bases respectively, with 21 bases between them. Germline V gene data show CDR1 as SGDLS and CDR2 as YYNGEE. CDR3 nucleotides: TGTGCCAGCAGCAGTGGAGGGGCCCAAGGGAGGCTGTTTTTT. Encoded protein: CASSSGGAQGRLFF.

As regards this clone: The same CDR3 is also encoded by other DNA sequences in this sample. CDR3 in amino acids: CASRPSGGTGELFF. CDR3 nucleotide sequence: TGTGCCAGCAGGCCTAGCGGAGGCACCGGGGAGCTGTTTTTT. V and J are TRBV27 and TRBJ2-2; 7 positions agree with TRBD2. The V and J ends lost 6 bases and 4 bases, in that order; junction bases with no gene match: 5. Germline assignment: CDR1 MNHEY and CDR2 SMNVEV (reference sequence). CDR3 length: 14 residues.

In this sample, this clone turned up a few times. The chain employs TRBV7-9 and TRBJ2-1; 10 positions agree with TRBD1. The CDR3 has 15 residues. The V gene end was trimmed by 2 bases and the J gene end by 8 bases; junction bases not matched to a gene: 6. Germline loops: CDR1 SEHNR, CDR2 FQNEAQ (reference sequence). CDR3 protein: CASSLQGTGEDEQFF. DNA for the CDR3: TGTGCCAGCAGCTTACAGGGGACAGGGGAGGATGAGCAGTTCTTC.